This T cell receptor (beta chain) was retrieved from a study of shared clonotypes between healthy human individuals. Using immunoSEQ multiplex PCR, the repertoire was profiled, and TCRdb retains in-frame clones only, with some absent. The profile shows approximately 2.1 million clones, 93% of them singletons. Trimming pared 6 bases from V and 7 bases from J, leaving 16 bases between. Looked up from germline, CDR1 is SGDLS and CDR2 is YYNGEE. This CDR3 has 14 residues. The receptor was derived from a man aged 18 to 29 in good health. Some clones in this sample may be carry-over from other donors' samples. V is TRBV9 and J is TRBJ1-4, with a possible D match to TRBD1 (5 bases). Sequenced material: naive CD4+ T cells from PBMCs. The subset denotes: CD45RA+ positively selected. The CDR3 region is CASNAGGRSEKLFF. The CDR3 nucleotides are TGTGCCAGCAATGCTGGGGGGAGGAGTGAAAAACTGTTTTTT.